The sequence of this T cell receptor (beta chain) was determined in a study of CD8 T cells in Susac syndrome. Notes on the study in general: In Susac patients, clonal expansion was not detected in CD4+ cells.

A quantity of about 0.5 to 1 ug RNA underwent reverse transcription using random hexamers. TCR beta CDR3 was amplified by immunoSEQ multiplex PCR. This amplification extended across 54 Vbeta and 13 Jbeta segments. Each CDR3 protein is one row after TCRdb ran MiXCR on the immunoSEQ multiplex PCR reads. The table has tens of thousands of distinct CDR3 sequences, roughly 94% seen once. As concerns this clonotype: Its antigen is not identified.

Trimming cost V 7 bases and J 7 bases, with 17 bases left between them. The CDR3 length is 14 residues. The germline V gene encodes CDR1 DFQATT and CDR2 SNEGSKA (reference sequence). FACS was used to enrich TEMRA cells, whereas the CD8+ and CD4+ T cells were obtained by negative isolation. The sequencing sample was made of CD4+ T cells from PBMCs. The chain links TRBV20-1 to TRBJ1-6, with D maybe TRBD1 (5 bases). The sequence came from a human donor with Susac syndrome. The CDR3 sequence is CSVPGRGENSPLHF. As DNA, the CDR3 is TGCAGTGTTCCGGGACGAGGTGAAAATTCACCCCTCCACTTT.